Listed below are T cell receptor beta chains from one sample, sequenced in a study of blood T cell repertoires in COVID-19. TCRdb's table, derived via immunoSEQ multiplex PCR, lists solely in-frame clones and lacks some. This sample has about 39,000 clones, with 75% to 85% found just once. The specimen sequenced was peripheral blood. The receptors originated from a human donor in a cohort sampled during active or convalescent COVID-19. The donor label of this sample is uncertain. Both conserved end residues are part of each CDR3. The D gene is left open where the match is weak. Size is stated for part of the rows, as once, few or many counts, or as a class when the clone is expanded.

.,.,TRBV6-5,TRBJ2-3,CASRPQRAGTQYF,TGTGCCAGCAGACCCCAGAGGGCCGGTACGCAGTATTTT
.,.,TRBV5-1,TRBJ2-2,CASSRGTGELFF,TGCGCCAGCAGCAGGGGGACCGGGGAGCTGTTTTTT
.,.,TRBV18,TRBJ2-1,CASSPSDSLAMRVERFF,TGTGCCAGCTCACCCTCCGACAGCCTAGCGATGAGGGTTGAAAGGTTCTTC
.,.,TRBV25-1,TRBJ2-7,CASSENRVDEQYF,TGTGCCAGCAGTGAAAACAGGGTAGACGAGCAGTACTTC
TRBD2,.,TRBV5-1,TRBJ2-1,CASSLISARGSYNEQFF,TGCGCCAGCAGCTTGATCTCCGCGCGGGGGAGCTACAATGAGCAGTTCTTC
.,.,TRBV6-5,TRBJ2-1,CAAAASVGSYNEQFF,TGTGCCGCGGCGGCGTCTGTAGGCTCCTACAATGAGCAGTTCTTC
TRBD1,once,TRBV15,TRBJ1-2,CATSSLGQPYGYTF,TGTGCCACCAGCAGCCTGGGACAGCCCTATGGCTACACCTTC
TRBD1,.,TRBV19,TRBJ1-5,CASSTRTGGGGQPQHF,TGTGCCAGTAGTACGAGGACAGGGGGCGGTGGTCAGCCCCAGCATTTT
TRBD1,.,TRBV30,TRBJ1-2,CAWSQDRGPTYGYTF,TGTGCCTGGAGCCAAGACAGGGGACCAACCTATGGCTACACCTTC
TRBD1,few,TRBV9,TRBJ1-6,CASSVDGTEESPLHF,TGTGCCAGCAGCGTAGACGGGACAGAAGAATCACCCCTCCACTTT
.,.,TRBV7-9,TRBJ1-2,CASSLDPRGESGYTF,TGTGCCAGCAGCTTAGATCCCCGGGGGGAAAGTGGCTACACCTTC
.,.,TRBV5-5,TRBJ2-4,CASSPDFGVKDIQYF,TGTGCCAGCAGCCCGGATTTCGGGGTCAAGGACATTCAGTACTTC
TRBD1,few,TRBV4-2,TRBJ2-2,CASSNGQGSTGELFF,TGTGCCAGCAGCAACGGACAGGGGTCGACCGGGGAGCTGTTTTTT
TRBD1,few,TRBV6-5,TRBJ1-5,CASRETGNNQPQHF,TGTGCCAGCAGAGAGACAGGGAACAATCAGCCCCAGCATTTT
.,once,TRBV5-4,TRBJ1-6,CASSLGTGSNSPLHF,TGTGCCAGCAGCTTGGGTACAGGATCTAATTCACCCCTCCACTTT
TRBD1,.,TRBV27,TRBJ1-6,CASSLDRGNSPLHF,TGTGCCAGCAGTCTGGACAGGGGAAATTCACCCCTCCACTTT
.,.,TRBV27,TRBJ2-3,CASSLGEAQYF,TGTGCCAGCAGTTTGGGAGAGGCGCAGTATTTT
TRBD2,.,TRBV6-1,TRBJ2-3,CASSEVAAGEGGTQYF,TGTGCCAGCAGTGAAGTGGCGGCCGGGGAGGGAGGTACGCAGTATTTT
TRBD1,once,TRBV11-3,TRBJ1-2,CASSSQDRDGYTF,TGTGCCAGCAGCTCTCAGGACAGGGACGGCTACACCTTC
TRBD1,.,TRBV5-1,TRBJ1-1,CASSLGQGAGRTEAFF,TGCGCCAGCAGCTTGGGACAGGGGGCAGGACGGACTGAAGCTTTCTTT
.,few,TRBV5-5,TRBJ2-2,CASILMNTGELFF,TGTGCCAGCATTCTAATGAACACCGGGGAGCTGTTTTTT
TRBD1,few,TRBV19,TRBJ1-1,CASKRQGQNTEAFF,TGTGCCAGTAAGCGACAGGGGCAGAACACTGAAGCTTTCTTT
TRBD2,.,TRBV19,TRBJ2-1,CASGRRSNEQFF,TGTGCCAGCGGGAGGAGGAGCAATGAGCAGTTCTTC
TRBD2,.,TRBV5-1,TRBJ2-3,CASSLGLAGVSTDTQYF,TGCGCCAGCAGCTTGGGACTAGCGGGAGTGAGCACAGATACGCAGTATTTT
.,.,TRBV6-2/TRBV6-3,TRBJ2-2,CASSPQAGELFF,TGTGCCAGCAGCCCACAAGCCGGGGAGCTGTTTTTT
TRBD2,.,TRBV5-4,TRBJ2-7,CASSFTSGSLSYEQYF,TGTGCCAGCAGCTTTACTAGCGGGAGCCTCTCCTACGAGCAGTACTTC
TRBD1,once,TRBV18,TRBJ2-2,CASSPPGQGTTGELFF,TGTGCCAGCTCACCACCGGGACAGGGGACCACCGGGGAGCTGTTTTTT
.,.,TRBV28,TRBJ1-4,CASLQRATNEKLFF,TGTGCCAGCCTACAGAGGGCAACTAATGAAAAACTGTTTTTT
TRBD2,once,TRBV19,TRBJ2-7,CASSIVISGREQYF,TGTGCCAGTAGTATCGTGATTAGCGGGCGCGAGCAGTACTTC
.,.,TRBV11-3,TRBJ2-1,CASSVRGNEQFF,TGTGCCAGCAGTGTAAGGGGAAATGAGCAGTTCTTC
TRBD2,.,TRBV7-6,TRBJ2-5,CASSESPGGARMETQYF,TGTGCCAGCAGCGAAAGCCCCGGGGGGGCGCGTATGGAGACCCAGTACTTC
.,.,TRBV11-3,TRBJ2-7,CASGARDLDGEQYF,TGTGCCAGCGGCGCCCGGGATTTAGATGGTGAGCAGTACTTC
TRBD2,.,TRBV19,TRBJ2-1,CASSTWTSVGNEQFF,TGTGCCAGTAGTACATGGACTAGCGTGGGCAATGAGCAGTTCTTC
.,.,TRBV10-3,TRBJ1-2,CAISPDRANYGYTF,TGTGCCATCAGCCCGGACAGAGCTAACTATGGCTACACCTTC
.,few,TRBV7-9,TRBJ2-7,CASRPLRDEQYF,TGTGCCAGCAGGCCTTTGAGAGACGAGCAGTACTTC
.,.,TRBV11-1,TRBJ1-2,CASSLQGPYGYTF,TGTGCCAGCAGCTTACAGGGGCCCTATGGCTACACCTTC
.,.,TRBV7-2,TRBJ2-7,CASSLTGESSYEQYF,TGTGCCAGCAGCCTGACAGGCGAGAGCTCCTACGAGCAGTACTTC
.,few,TRBV7-9,TRBJ2-2,CASRPSHQANTGELFF,TGTGCCAGCAGGCCTAGCCACCAAGCAAACACCGGGGAGCTGTTTTTT
.,.,TRBV7-8,TRBJ1-2,CASSRRDNYGYTF,TGTGCCAGCAGCCGCAGGGATAACTATGGCTACACCTTC
.,.,TRBV11-2,TRBJ2-7,CASSPGSRTDEQYF,TGTGCCAGCAGCCCGGGATCCCGGACAGACGAGCAGTACTTC
.,.,TRBV7-2,TRBJ1-2,CALSFNYGYTF,TGTGCCCTCAGTTTCAACTATGGCTACACCTTC
.,.,TRBV29-1,TRBJ2-1,CSVERADEQFF,TGCAGCGTGGAGAGGGCGGATGAGCAGTTCTTC
TRBD2,.,TRBV2,TRBJ2-2,CASSISSGRRTGELFF,TGTGCCAGCAGCATATCTAGCGGGAGAAGGACCGGGGAGCTGTTTTTT
TRBD1,.,TRBV7-2,TRBJ1-5,CASSSTGLPQHF,TGTGCCAGCAGCTCGACAGGGCTGCCCCAGCATTTT
TRBD1,.,TRBV4-2,TRBJ1-1,CASSQIPGQGGMNTEAFF,TGTGCCAGCAGCCAGATACCGGGACAGGGGGGTATGAACACTGAAGCTTTCTTT
TRBD2,many,TRBV7-9,TRBJ2-7,CASSRGGPYEQYF,TGTGCCAGCAGCCGGGGGGGCCCCTACGAGCAGTACTTC
TRBD1,.,TRBV29-1,TRBJ2-2,CSTGGGSGAGELFF,TGCAGCACAGGGGGCGGGAGTGGGGCCGGGGAGCTGTTTTTT
.,.,TRBV18,TRBJ2-1,CASSSGVGNEQFF,TGTGCCAGCTCATCCGGGGTCGGCAATGAGCAGTTCTTC
.,.,TRBV9,TRBJ2-1,CASSVDATYNEQFF,TGTGCCAGCAGCGTAGACGCTACCTACAATGAGCAGTTCTTC
.,.,TRBV5-6,TRBJ2-3,CASSDREEGTDTQYF,TGTGCCAGCAGCGACAGGGAGGAGGGGACAGATACGCAGTATTTT
TRBD2,.,TRBV7-9,TRBJ2-2,CASSFGLAGANTGELFF,TGTGCCAGCAGCTTTGGACTAGCGGGAGCGAACACCGGGGAGCTGTTTTTT
.,.,TRBV30,TRBJ2-1,CARQSYNEQFF,TGTGCCCGACAGTCCTACAATGAGCAGTTCTTC
.,once,TRBV5-4,TRBJ2-2,CASSLFPGELFF,TGTGCCAGCAGCCTATTTCCCGGGGAGCTGTTTTTT
.,once,TRBV11-3,TRBJ2-2,CASSLRWRRNTGELFF,TGTGCCAGCAGCTTACGGTGGCGGAGGAACACCGGGGAGCTGTTTTTT
TRBD1,few,TRBV6-4,TRBJ2-7,CASSDYRTQTGLVYEQYF,TGTGCCAGCAGTGACTATCGCACCCAGACAGGGTTGGTCTACGAGCAGTACTTC
.,.,TRBV5-1,TRBJ2-3,CASSFSHQSGTDTQYF,TGCGCCAGCAGCTTTAGCCATCAGTCAGGCACAGATACGCAGTATTTT